The clone carrying this TCR beta chain was recorded once. The PCR was carried out with 60 Vbeta primers and 13 Jbeta primers. Measured with immunoSEQ multiplex PCR; TCRdb has only the in-frame clones, and not every one. The table lists 160,000 or so clones, roughly 72% of them singletons. The data are from a study of cytomegalovirus exposure and HLA in healthy donors. Germline V lookup: CDR1 MNHEY, CDR2 SMNVEV (reference sequence). The CDR3 runs to 12 residues. Deletions cut 6 bases from V and 5 bases from J, with 10 bases between. The rearrangement uses TRBV27 and TRBJ1-1; D not certain. Sequencing was done on a sample of PBMCs. The sequence derives from a woman aged 40 to 55 in good health and CMV-seronegative. The CDR3, as DNA: TGTGCCAGCAGCACCCCGGGGACTGAAGCTTTCTTT. This sequence encodes CASSTPGTEAFF.